The T cell receptor beta chain described here comes from a study of blood T cell repertoires in COVID-19. At the level of the study: Samples of COVID-19 (acute and convalescent) were obtained from the United States, Italy and Spain. From T cells, B-cell-depleted T cells, or PBMCs came the material, which was cDNA or gDNA.

Methods used by the authors: Amplification of reference gene primers was used by the study to estimate nucleated cell counts. Libraries were prepared by immunoSEQ multiplex PCR; TCRdb keeps only in-frame clonotypes and omits some of them. V and J calls and clone size are given by that table; D and trimming were obtained from the DNA. The table lists approximately 150,000 clones, roughly 87% of them singletons. This receptor was obtained from a woman in her 50s with acute or convalescent COVID-19. Material for sequencing was peripheral blood.

CDR3 bases: TGTGCCAGCAGCTTAGGGGGGACAGCCTACTACGAGCAGTACTTC. Translating it yields CASSLGGTAYYEQYF. The chain links TRBV13 to TRBJ2-7, with TRBD1 matching over 7 bases. The V segment lost 0 bases and the J segment 3 bases; nucleotides outside the gene matches: 5. Germline V gene data show CDR1 as PRHDT and CDR2 as FYEKMQ (reference sequence). The CDR3 totals 15 residues.